Below are 21 T cell receptor beta chains sequenced from a single sample in a study of T cells after yellow fever vaccination. One entry per CDR3 protein, called by TCRdb with MiXCR from the 5' RACE reads. Among some 300,000 distinct CDR3 sequences listed, around 8.6% were seen once. The material sequenced was CD4+ T cells sorted from PBMCs, taken 5 days after the yellow fever booster vaccination. All receptors derive from a man aged 18 to 29 who received the YFV17D yellow fever vaccine.

The chain employs TRBV5-5 and TRBJ2-3; 10 bases map to TRBD2. The germline gives CDR1 SGHKS, CDR2 YYEKEE (reference sequence). V was clipped by 4 bases and J by 3 bases; unmatched bases: 8. This CDR3 has 16 amino acids. The DNA of the CDR3 is TGTGCCAGCAGCCTAACCGGGACTAGCGCTACAGATACGCAGTATTTT. This sequence encodes CASSLTGTSATDTQYF.

This clonotype was detected many times. The rearrangement joins TRBV4-1 to TRBJ1-4; D might be TRBD1 (6 bases). The length of the CDR3 is 14 residues. The V and J ends lost 4 bases and 7 bases respectively, with 13 bases between them. The germline CDR1 and CDR2 sequences are MGHRA and YSYEKL. The CDR3 loop reads CASSLQGTSEKLFF. DNA of the CDR3: TGCGCCAGCAGCCTACAGGGTACGTCTGAAAAACTGTTTTTT.

This clonotype appeared many times. The genes are TRBV4-2 and TRBJ2-3; D remains unclear. Germline V gene lookup returns CDR1 LGHNA and CDR2 YNFKEQ. CDR3 length: 13 residues. V lost 3 bases and J 2 bases, leaving 6 bases between the germline ends. CDR3 in amino acids: CASSHNPTDTQYF. Written as DNA, the CDR3 is TGTGCCAGCAGCCACAACCCCACAGATACGCAGTATTTT.

CDR3 sequence reads: CASSNTGNGYTF. CDR3 coding DNA: TGTGCCAGCAGTAACACAGGGAATGGCTACACCTTC. The rearrangement joins TRBV3-1 to TRBJ1-2, with D tentatively TRBD1 (6 bases). CDR1 and CDR2 from the germline V gene are LGHDT and YNNKEL (reference sequence). The CDR3 has 12 amino acids. Trimming cost V 6 bases and J 6 bases, with 11 bases left between them.

This clonotype occurred a few times. The chain joins TRBV20-1 to TRBJ2-5; unclear D gene. The V gene's germline CDR1 is DFQATT and CDR2 SNEGSKA (reference sequence). Trimming removed 6 bases at V and 4 bases at J, with 18 bases between. This CDR3 comprises 14 residues. This CDR3 is CSADPVFAGETQYF. CDR3 DNA sequence: TGCAGTGCGGATCCCGTTTTTGCCGGAGAGACCCAGTACTTC.

CDR3 bases: TGTGCCAGCAGTTTCCGTCCCGTTGACGGAGCTTTCTTT. It encodes CASSFRPVDGAFF. The genes are TRBV12-3 or TRBV12-4 and TRBJ1-1; D is uncertain. This CDR3 has 13 amino acids. V was trimmed by 3 bases and J by 10 bases, leaving 15 bases between them.

This chain uses TRBV5-6 with TRBJ2-7; D is undetermined. Germline V lookup: CDR1 SGHDT, CDR2 YYEEEE. Deletions cut 0 bases from V and 3 bases from J, with 7 bases between. The CDR3 has 13 residues. CDR3: CASSLALDYEQYV. The CDR3, as DNA: TGTGCCAGCAGCTTGGCTCTGGACTACGAGCAGTACGTC.

This clonotype occurred a few times. The chain links TRBV28 to TRBJ1-2, with 9 positions matching TRBD1. Per the germline V gene, CDR1 is MDHEN and CDR2 is SYDVKM. With 4 bases clipped from V and 8 bases from J, the junction kept 8 bases outside the gene matches. The CDR3 runs 14 residues. DNA for the CDR3: TGTGCCAGCAGTTCCCCCGGGACAGGGTTCGGCTACACCTTC. Its translation is CASSSPGTGFGYTF.

The chain links TRBV12-3 or TRBV12-4 to TRBJ1-3; D perhaps matches TRBD1 (5 bases). V lost 8 bases and J lost 4, with 12 bases in between. The CDR3 contains 13 residues. The CDR3 loop is CASWGGRGNTIYF. The CDR3 nucleotides are TGTGCCAGCTGGGGGGGACGCGGAAACACCATATATTTT.

This clonotype was detected many times. The rearrangement uses TRBV12-3 or TRBV12-4 and TRBJ2-5; 11 bases fit TRBD1. This CDR3 region has 15 residues. The V and J ends lost 5 bases and 4 bases, in that order; junction bases with no gene match: 6. The CDR3 reads CASSLGQGVGETQYF. The CDR3, as DNA: TGTGCCAGCAGTCTGGGACAGGGGGTCGGAGAGACCCAGTACTTC.

This clonotype was recorded a few times. The chain has TRBV20-1 and TRBJ2-6; TRBD1 agrees at 10 bases. CDR3 size: 16 residues. Germline V gene data show CDR1 as DFQATT and CDR2 as SNEGSKA (reference sequence). J gave up 2 bases and V 6 bases, and 7 bases lay outside the gene matches. In DNA, the CDR3 is TGCAGTGCCAGTCGACAGGGGGCTCCTGGGGCCAACGTCCTGACTTTC. Its protein is CSASRQGAPGANVLTF.

This clonotype was counted ten times or more. The chain is built from TRBV5-1 and TRBJ1-3; D unclear. CDR1 and CDR2 (germline): SGHRS, YFSETQ. V lost 4 bases and J lost 4, with 15 bases in between. This CDR3 has 15 amino acids. The CDR3, as DNA: TGCGCCAGCAGCCTGAGGGCCGGGCCCGGAAACACCATATATTTT. Its translation: CASSLRAGPGNTIYF. Using reference TRBV5-1 and TRBJ1-3 for the parts outside the CDR3, the full variable domain is KAGVTQTPRYLIKTRGQQVTLSCSPISGHRSVSWYQQTPGQGLQFLFEYFSETQRNKGNFPGRFSGRQFSNSRSEMNVSTLELGDSALYLCASSLRAGPGNTIYFGEGSWLTVV.

The rearrangement uses TRBV4-3 and TRBJ1-1; D uncertain. The CDR3 covers 12 residues. The germline gives CDR1 LGHNA, CDR2 YSLEER. V was trimmed by 5 bases and J by 3 bases, leaving 7 bases between them. The CDR3 spells CASSGRYTEAFF. CDR3 bases: TGCGCCAGCAGCGGTCGGTACACTGAAGCTTTCTTT.

This clonotype appeared a few times. One end of the junction fails to match germline, which may point to a read error. This sequence joins TRBV7-2 and TRBJ2-1; 9 nucleotides agree with TRBD2. The germline V gene has CDR1 SGHTA and CDR2 FQGNSA. CDR3 length equals 16 residues. In DNA, the CDR3 is TGTGCCAGCAGTTTAGGCCCAGCGGGAGGATCCAATGAGCAGTTCTTC. It translates to CASSLGPAGGSNEQFF.

The chain joins TRBV5-1 to TRBJ2-7, with D tentatively TRBD2 (6 bases). Germline assignment: CDR1 SGHRS and CDR2 YFSETQ. The CDR3 is 14 residues long. V was clipped by 4 bases and J by 3 bases, with 14 bases between them. CDR3 protein: CASSPSAGNYEQYF. As DNA, the CDR3 is TGCGCCAGCAGCCCCTCGGCGGGGAACTACGAGCAGTACTTC. The variable domain in full, completed from reference TRBV5-1 and TRBJ2-7, reads KAGVTQTPRYLIKTRGQQVTLSCSPISGHRSVSWYQQTPGQGLQFLFEYFSETQRNKGNFPGRFSGRQFSNSRSEMNVSTLELGDSALYLCASSPSAGNYEQYFGPGTRLTVT.

The chain carries TRBV4-3 and TRBJ1-2, with D hard to call. Trimming pared 0 bases from V and 4 bases from J, leaving 9 bases between. The germline gives CDR1 LGHNA, CDR2 YSLEER. The CDR3 is 14 residues long. CDR3 region: CASSQEKGPYGYTF. The CDR3 DNA sequence: TGCGCCAGCAGCCAAGAGAAGGGTCCCTATGGCTACACCTTC.

Only a few counts were recorded for this clonotype. The chain links TRBV10-2 to TRBJ1-1, with D perhaps TRBD1 (6 bases). CDR3 length equals 16 residues. Looked up from germline, CDR1 is WSHSY and CDR2 is SAAADI. V shed 11 bases and J shed 1 base, with 23 bases lying between them. The CDR3 loop is CASQRGAIRANTEAFF. Here the CDR3 DNA reads TGCGCCTCCCAGAGGGGGGCGATCAGGGCGAACACTGAAGCTTTCTTT.

This chain links TRBV5-1 with TRBJ1-3; maybe TRBD1 (6 bases). The V gene lost 4 bases and the J gene lost 7 bases, with 15 bases spanning the gap. The CDR3 consists of 14 residues. Germline V CDR1 and CDR2: SGHRS, YFSETQ. The CDR3 nucleotides are TGCGCCAGCAGCGCACAGGGACCACCGAACACCATATATTTT. It yields the protein CASSAQGPPNTIYF.

This clonotype occurred many times. CDR3 sequence (DNA): TGTGCCACCAGCAGAGATGCGGGGGGAGGAAACATTCAGTACTTC. Encoded protein: CATSRDAGGGNIQYF. The V and J genes are TRBV15 and TRBJ2-4; 8 bases are shared with TRBD2. The CDR3 has 15 amino acids. J gave up 6 bases and V 0 bases, and 4 bases lay outside the gene matches. CDR1 and CDR2 (germline): LNHNV, YYDKDF (reference sequence).

This chain uses TRBV4-2 with TRBJ1-1; 7 bases fit TRBD1. J gave up 0 bases and V 4 bases, and 11 bases lay outside the gene matches. Germline assignment: CDR1 LGHNA and CDR2 YNFKEQ. The CDR3 length is 17 residues. CDR3 in amino acids: CASSRSRDSLMNTEAFF. DNA of the CDR3: TGTGCCAGCAGCCGTTCCCGGGACAGCCTCATGAACACTGAAGCTTTCTTT.

There are a few counts of this clonotype. The chain uses TRBV6-2 or TRBV6-3 and TRBJ1-2; 8 nucleotides line up with TRBD1. The CDR3 runs to 17 residues. Trimming cost V 6 bases and J 4 bases; bases outside gene matches: 16. CDR1 and CDR2 from the germline V gene are MNHEY and SVGEGT. The CDR3 bases are TGTGCCAGCAGCTGGACTGGACAGGGCCCTACAACCTATGGCTACACCTTC. Its translation is CASSWTGQGPTTYGYTF.